The text below deals with one TCR beta chain. The CDR3 has 15 residues. From germline, CDR1 is SGHVS and CDR2 FQNEAQ. Trimming removed 1 base from V and 4 bases from J, with 13 bases in between. In the original processing: The assay estimated nucleated cells by amplifying reference gene primers. TCRdb's copy holds only in-frame clones and misses some; the assay was immunoSEQ multiplex PCR. V and J calls and clone size follow that table, whereas D and trimming were derived from the DNA. The profile shows hundreds of thousands of clones, 91% of them singletons. The entry originates in a study of blood T cell repertoires in COVID-19. Overall study: The cDNA or gDNA used as material had been derived from T cells, B-cell-depleted T cells, or PBMCs.

The specimen sequenced was peripheral blood. The clonotype was recovered from a woman aged 18-29 years who had recovered from COVID-19. The chain couples TRBV7-8 to TRBJ2-5, with a tentative D call TRBD1 (5 bases). In DNA, the CDR3 is TGTGCCAGCAGCTTAGGGACAACCCGTGGAGAGACCCAGTACTTC. Translated, it gives CASSLGTTRGETQYF.